These T cell receptor beta chains were read from a single sample in a study of post-analysis software for immune sequencing data. Each CDR3 protein is one row after TCRdb ran MiXCR on the PCR reads. Found here are roughly 540,000 distinct CDR3 sequences, around a third of them singletons; the top ten hold approximately 6%. Material for sequencing was blood. Receptors originate from a girl younger than 18 with multiple sclerosis. The conserved cysteine and the conserved F or W are not part of the CDR3 here.

V gene	J gene	CDR3 protein
TRBV27	TRBJ1-2	ASSLSAGPRYGYT
TRBV7-7	TRBJ2-1	ASSRDGGNEQF
TRBV11-2	TRBJ1-2	ASSLVGPSGYT
TRBV24-1	TRBJ2-1	ATSATRDSYNEQF
TRBV4-1	NA	VSSQDWGQVQKTQY
TRBV5-1	TRBJ1-1	ASSPSGTPNTEAF
TRBV6-5	TRBJ2-5	ASSYSGGKGETQY
TRBV20-1	TRBJ2-7	SARTSGAYEQY
TRBV5-1	TRBJ2-7	ASSLGLLGYEQY
TRBV12-3/TRBV12-4	TRBJ2-2	ASSETSGGTTGELF
TRBV7-9	TRBJ2-1	ASSLQGRGRNEQF
TRBV5-5	TRBJ2-7	ASSSSTTVYEQY
TRBV15	TRBJ2-5	ATSSGSGETQY
TRBV18	TRBJ2-5	ASLQGQETQY
TRBV5-1	TRBJ2-4	ASSYDGGVFSEQY
TRBV20-1	TRBJ2-5	SASPLAGVETQY
TRBV4-2	TRBJ2-1	ASSQDGGTGPYNEQF
TRBV7-8	TRBJ2-1	ATTGGGGQF
TRBV20-1	TRBJ2-3	SAGWGGDTQY
TRBV6-1	TRBJ1-1	ASSERLEAF
TRBV6-6	TRBJ1-2	ASLYYSNYGYT
TRBV5-1	TRBJ2-1	ASSLRSYNEQF
TRBV14	TRBJ2-2	ASSPGLAPGELF
TRBV5-1	TRBJ2-5	ASSLEGSAGGETQY
TRBV7-2	TRBJ2-3	ASRKQGLSTDTQY
TRBV9	TRBJ2-3	ASSAFRTDTQY
TRBV7-9	TRBJ1-1	ASSPLDTEAF
TRBV7-6	TRBJ2-1	ASSNLAGSYNEQF
TRBV2	TRBJ1-2	ASSEDPGAGGYT
TRBV5-1	TRBJ1-2	TSSRASGYGYT
TRBV20-1	TRBJ1-1	SAQGSTEAF
TRBV7-2	TRBJ2-3	ASSLTAGGPDTQY
TRBV5-1	TRBJ2-5	ASSPGLAGAQETQY
TRBV6-5	TRBJ1-1	ASSYDGVWNTEAF
TRBV20-1	TRBJ2-3	SASLQGADTQY
TRBV7-2	TRBJ2-1	ASSSPGGHRF
TRBV11-2	TRBJ1-2	ASSQSPLMTGYT
TRBV7-9	TRBJ2-7	ASSLEGGLLAGVTYEQY
TRBV12-3/TRBV12-4	TRBJ2-2	ASTESGTGGITGELF
TRBV4-1	TRBJ1-2	ASSQDRGAAGYT
TRBV9	TRBJ1-2	ASSNDRGQHYGYT
TRBV28	TRBJ1-1	ASSLKATVEAF
TRBV11-1	TRBJ2-1	VSSQKDRVVYNEQF
TRBV7-7	TRBJ2-1	ASSLYPGTNNEQF
TRBV6-5	TRBJ1-3	ASSYAPDSGNTIY
TRBV7-9	TRBJ1-1	ASSLMGTEAF
TRBV5-6	TRBJ1-6	ASILQGVNSPLH
TRBV4-2	TRBJ2-7	ASSQGETPYEQY
TRBV20-1	NA	SASLGGYEQY
TRBV7-2	TRBJ1-5	ASSLAWDSNQPQH
TRBV5-1	TRBJ1-1	ASSPAVGSEGITEAF
TRBV29-1	TRBJ2-7	SVVKRGDPGEQY
TRBV20-1	TRBJ2-5	SATRGYQETQY
TRBV29-1	TRBJ2-3	SVEGRWGQVKDTQY
TRBV20-1	TRBJ2-7	SASDGAYEQY